Shown below are 26 T cell receptor beta chains from a single sample sequenced in a study of spatial heterogeneity in lung cancer. Via MiXCR, TCRdb re-called the 5' RACE reads, giving one row per CDR3 protein. The sample has more than 20,000 distinct CDR3 sequences, 3.5% to 5.5% seen once. Sample time point: sample taken at primary tumor resection. No cell sorting; template was whole RNA from tumor, lung tissue or PBMC. Sequencing used PBMCs, obtained at surgery. These receptors were taken from a male donor with early-stage non-small cell lung cancer.

There are many counts of this clonotype. The gene calls are TRBV28 and TRBJ2-7; perhaps TRBD1 as D (5 bases). The CDR3 loop spans 12 amino acids. Germline V gene data show CDR1 as MDHEN and CDR2 as SYDVKM. Trimming left V 2 bases short and J 6 bases short, with 8 bases between. The CDR3 nucleotides are TGTGCCAGCAGTTTACAGGGCCGCGAGCAGTACTTC. Protein product: CASSLQGREQYF.

This clonotype has at least ten counts. The gene calls are TRBV10-3 and TRBJ2-7; unclear D gene. Between the trimmed V and J ends, which lost 7 bases and 2 bases, there was a span of 15 bases. The CDR3 loop spans 14 amino acids. Germline V gives CDR1 ENHRY, CDR2 SYGVKD. The CDR3 DNA follows: TGTGCCATCAAAAACGGCCCACAGACCTACGAGCAGTACTTC. Translating it yields CAIKNGPQTYEQYF.

This clonotype was found many times. J is TRBJ1-1 and V is TRBV28; 7 nucleotides line up with TRBD1. The CDR3 runs to 14 residues. After removal of 5 bases from V and 6 bases from J, the junction contained 9 bases not matched to a gene. In germline, CDR1 is MDHEN, CDR2 SYDVKM. The CDR3 sequence is CASSPPRGGAEAFF. For the CDR3, the DNA is TGTGCCAGCAGTCCACCCAGGGGGGGCGCTGAAGCTTTCTTT.

In this sample, this clonotype turned up many times. The chain joins TRBV7-9 to TRBJ2-7; D gene uncertain. CDR1 is SEHNR, CDR2 FQNEAQ, per germline (reference sequence). V was cut by 1 base and J by 3 bases, with 4 bases left in between. The length of the CDR3 is 12 residues. The CDR3 coding sequence is TGTGCCAGCAGCTTAGTCGGCTACGAGCAGTACTTC. Translated: CASSLVGYEQYF.

This clonotype was observed at least ten times. The chain is built from TRBV20-1 and TRBJ2-4; 12 bases agree with TRBD2. Germline CDR1 is DFQATT and CDR2 is SNEGSKA (reference sequence). The CDR3 extends over 17 amino acids. V lost 5 bases, J lost 3 bases, and 11 bases stayed unmatched. Written as DNA, the CDR3 is TGCAGTGCTGTACTAGCGGGGGGCCTTCTCGTCAAAAACATTCAGTACTTC. Translating it yields CSAVLAGGLLVKNIQYF.

This clonotype showed up many times. V and J are TRBV21-1 and TRBJ2-1; the D segment call TRBD1 is taken from the table without a DNA check. TRBV21-1 is reported as a pseudogene. The CDR3 length is 11 residues. The CDR3 spells CASSKGSGGLF. CDR3 coding DNA: TGTGCCAGCAGCAAAGGGTCAGGGGGTCTTTTC.

The sample holds a few counts of this clonotype. The chain employs TRBV2 and TRBJ1-1; D gene ambiguous. V lost 7 bases and J lost 5, with 11 bases in between. CDR3 length: 12 amino acids. Germline V gene data show CDR1 as SNHLY and CDR2 as FYNNEI. The CDR3 DNA is TGTGCCAGCACCCAAACCCGTACTGAAGCTTTCTTT. Its translation is CASTQTRTEAFF.

This clonotype was seen ten or more times. V usage is TRBV10-3 and J usage is TRBJ1-5; D gene ambiguous. V was pared by 2 bases and J by 7 bases, with 6 bases between. From germline, CDR1 is ENHRY and CDR2 SYGVKD. This CDR3 has 12 amino acids. The DNA for the CDR3 is TGTGCCATCAGTGAGATAGAGCAGCCCCAGCATTTT. Translated: CAISEIEQPQHF.

Points on this clonotype: A much larger clone differs from this one at a single base, so this may be a read error. V gene TRBV28 combines with J gene TRBJ1-5; perhaps TRBD1 as D (5 bases). Germline CDR1 MDHEN, CDR2 SYDVKM. Trimming pared 6 bases from V and 5 bases from J, leaving 11 bases between. The CDR3 extends over 13 amino acids. The DNA of the CDR3 is TGTGCCAGCAGAGGGGACGGGGATCAGCCCCAGCATTTT. Its protein is CASRGDGDQPQHF.

There are many counts of this clonotype. The CDR3 protein is CASSLDPGPNQPQHF. In nucleotides, the CDR3 is TGTGCCAGCAGCTTAGATCCAGGCCCCAATCAGCCCCAGCATTTT. The rearrangement links TRBV7-2 to TRBJ1-5; D not resolved. Looked up from germline, CDR1 is SGHTA and CDR2 is FQGNSA. V lost 1 base and J 3 bases, leaving 10 bases between the germline ends. This CDR3 contains 15 residues. The whole variable domain, remainder taken from reference TRBV7-2 and TRBJ1-5, is GAGVSQSPSNKVTEKGKDVELRCDPISGHTALYWYRQSLGQGLEFLIYFQGNSAPDKSGLPSDRFSAERTGGSVSTLTIQRTQQEDSAVYLCASSLDPGPNQPQHFGDGTRLSIL.

At least ten counts were recorded for this clonotype. The chain uses TRBV20-1 and TRBJ1-1; no definite D call. Germline loops: CDR1 DFQATT, CDR2 SNEGSKA (reference sequence). The V end was cut by 1 base, the J end by 0 bases, with 9 bases between. The CDR3 runs to 14 residues. The CDR3 region is CSARVTNLNTEAFF. The CDR3 DNA sequence: TGCAGTGCTAGAGTGACCAACCTGAACACTGAAGCTTTCTTT.

By sample fraction, this clonotype is medium-sized. The genes are TRBV5-4 and TRBJ1-6, with a weak D call TRBD1 (6 bases). V was clipped by 9 bases and J by 0 bases, with 13 bases between them. The CDR3 extends over 15 amino acids. CDR1 SGHNT and CDR2 YYREEE come from the germline V gene (reference sequence). The CDR3, as DNA: TGTGCCACATCTACAGGGAGCTCCTATAATTCACCCCTCCACTTT. Its translation: CATSTGSSYNSPLHF.

This clonotype showed up many times. This chain joins TRBV7-6 and TRBJ1-4, with a weak D call TRBD1 (6 bases). Germline CDR1 reads SGHVS; CDR2 reads FNYEAQ. With 4 bases removed from V and 5 bases from J, the gap between germline ends came to 14 bases. The CDR3 consists of 15 residues. The CDR3 region has the DNA TGTGCCAGCAGCTCTAGACAGGCTCACAATGAAAAACTGTTTTTT. It translates to CASSSRQAHNEKLFF.

This clonotype was observed many times. The chain has TRBV18 and TRBJ1-2; D gene uncertain. This CDR3 has 15 residues. CDR1 and CDR2 from the germline V gene are KGHSH and LQKENI. With 6 bases removed from V and 6 bases from J, the gap between germline ends came to 20 bases. The CDR3 DNA reads TGTGCCAGCTCCACCACCGGAACAGCGAGTGATGGCTACACCTTC. Its protein product is CASSTTGTASDGYTF. The full variable domain, completed using reference TRBV18 and TRBJ1-2, is NAGVMQNPRHLVRRRGQEARLRCSPMKGHSHVYWYRQLPEEGLKFMVYLQKENIIDESGMPKERFSAEFPKEGPSILRIQQVVRGDSAAYFCASSTTGTASDGYTFGSGTRLTVV.

In the case of this clonotype: At one of its ends the junction is not consistent with the germline gene, which may arise from a read error. This chain connects TRBV12-3 or TRBV12-4 to TRBJ2-2, with TRBD1 as a possible D gene (7 bases). CDR3 length: 15 residues. The CDR3 sequence is CASSGAGQNIGELFF. The CDR3, as DNA: TGTGCCAGCAGTGGCGCGGGACAGAACATCGGGGAGCTGTTTTTT.

This clonotype appeared many times. The chain is built from TRBV12-3 or TRBV12-4 and TRBJ1-6, with a tentative D call TRBD1 (6 bases). V dropped 7 bases and J dropped 7 bases, with 26 bases sitting between them. This CDR3 is 18 amino acids long. CDR3 region: CASIATSMTGFINSPLHF. The CDR3 DNA sequence: TGTGCCAGCATCGCCACATCCATGACAGGATTTATAAATTCACCCCTCCACTTT.

Ten or more counts support this clonotype. The V gene is TRBV30, the J gene TRBJ2-2; no firm D call. V lost 0 bases and J 2 bases, leaving 7 bases between the germline ends. The length of the CDR3 is 14 residues. From germline, CDR1 is GTSNPN and CDR2 SVGIG (reference sequence). This chain's CDR3 is CAWSVGPNTGELFF. The CDR3, as DNA: TGTGCCTGGAGTGTAGGGCCTAACACCGGGGAGCTGTTTTTT.

In this sample, this clonotype turned up many times. CDR3 sequence (DNA): TGTGCCAGCAGCTTGGGACTTTGGGGCTACACCTTC. Its translation: CASSLGLWGYTF. The chain is built from TRBV11-2 and TRBJ1-2; weak D call: TRBD1 (5 bases). This CDR3 has 12 amino acids. Per germline, CDR1 SGHAT and CDR2 FQNNGV. The V end lost 3 bases, the J end lost 8 bases, and 10 bases lay between the germline ends.

Of note for this clonotype: This may come from a read error, since a much larger clone is one base off. The gene calls are TRBV18 and TRBJ2-7; the match to TRBD1 covers 8 bases. J lost 3 bases, V lost 5 bases, and 15 bases had no gene match. Germline V gene sequence: CDR1 KGHSH, CDR2 LQKENI. The CDR3 has 17 residues. The DNA of the CDR3 is TGTGCCAGCTCATTAAATCAGGCACAGGGGGACCTCTACGAGCAGTACTTC. It translates to CASSLNQAQGDLYEQYF.

The table lists this clonotype with a few counts. Since a much larger clone is just one base distant, this may be a read error. The V call is TRBV3-1, the J call TRBJ1-1; D is perhaps TRBD1 (6 bases). The CDR3 runs to 14 residues. Looked up from germline, CDR1 is LGHDT and CDR2 is YNNKEL (reference sequence). Here the CDR3 DNA reads TGTGCCAGCAACCAACGGGGGGCGGACACTGAAGCTTTCTTT. This gives the protein CASNQRGADTEAFF.

The CDR3 bases are TGTGCCACCAAAGGACTCCCTCGCGGCATTCAGTACTTC. Translation: CATKGLPRGIQYF. The V and J genes are TRBV24-1 and TRBJ2-4; tentatively, D is TRBD2 (5 bases). The CDR3 covers 13 residues. The ends were cut back, 8 bases at V and 9 bases at J, with 16 bases in the middle. CDR1 KGHDR and CDR2 SFDVKD come from the germline V gene.

In this sample, this clonotype turned up many times. The chain couples TRBV28 to TRBJ2-1, with D tentatively TRBD2 (6 bases). Germline loops: CDR1 MDHEN, CDR2 SYDVKM. The CDR3 is made up of 15 amino acids. V lost 4 bases, J lost 5 bases, and 15 bases lay in between. CDR3 DNA sequence: TGTGCCAGCAGTTCCCCCCCCCGGAGGGACAATGAGCAGTTCTTC. As protein: CASSSPPRRDNEQFF. Full variable domain (remainder filled in from reference TRBV28 and TRBJ2-1): DVKVTQSSRYLVKRTGEKVFLECVQDMDHENMFWYRQDPGLGLRLIYFSYDVKMKEKGDIPEGYSVSREKKERFSLILESASTNQTSMYLCASSSPPRRDNEQFFGPGTRLTVL.

This clonotype was detected many times. This sequence joins TRBV12-3 or TRBV12-4 and TRBJ2-5; no definite D call. The V gene lost 7 bases and the J gene lost 5 bases, with 5 bases spanning the gap. This CDR3 is 10 amino acids long. As DNA, the CDR3 is TGTGCCAGCAAGGGCGAGACCCAGTACTTC. It yields the protein CASKGETQYF.

This clonotype has a count of ten or more. This chain connects TRBV27 to TRBJ1-5, with unresolved D. The germline gives CDR1 MNHEY, CDR2 SMNVEV (reference sequence). The CDR3 is 14 residues long. Trimming cost V 3 bases and J 0 bases, with 6 bases left between them. In nucleotides, the CDR3 is TGTGCCAGCAGTTTGGGTTATAGCAATCAGCCCCAGCATTTT. Encoded protein: CASSLGYSNQPQHF.

This clonotype was seen many times. V is TRBV6-5 and J is TRBJ2-1, with 9 positions matching TRBD1. The CDR3 length is 14 residues. The trim removed 4 bases at V and 7 bases at J, leaving 5 bases unmatched. Germline CDR1 and CDR2: MNHEY and SVGAGI. Written as DNA, the CDR3 is TGTGCCAGCAGTTCGGGACAGGGACCTAATGAGCAGTTCTTC. Protein product: CASSSGQGPNEQFF.

This clonotype was seen more than once but under ten times. V usage is TRBV20-1 and J usage is TRBJ2-7; TRBD2 aligns across 7 bases. V shed 6 bases, J shed 5 bases, and the junction held 16 bases outside the gene matches. This CDR3 region has 15 residues. Germline CDR1 is DFQATT and CDR2 is SNEGSKA (reference sequence). The CDR3 region has the DNA TGCAGTGCGCTCTCGGGGGGAGGGCCGGATGACGAGCAGTACTTC. Its translation is CSALSGGGPDDEQYF.